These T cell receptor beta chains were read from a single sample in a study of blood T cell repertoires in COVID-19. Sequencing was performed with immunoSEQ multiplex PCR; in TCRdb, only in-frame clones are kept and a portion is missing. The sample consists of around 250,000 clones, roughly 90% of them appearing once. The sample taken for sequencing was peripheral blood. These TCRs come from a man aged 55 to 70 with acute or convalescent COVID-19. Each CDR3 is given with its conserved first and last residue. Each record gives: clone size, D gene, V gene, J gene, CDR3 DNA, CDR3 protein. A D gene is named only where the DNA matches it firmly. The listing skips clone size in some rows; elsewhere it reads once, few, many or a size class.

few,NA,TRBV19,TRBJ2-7,TGTGCCAGTGCTTTTGGTCGGGACGGGGGCTACGAGCAGTACTTC,CASAFGRDGGYEQYF
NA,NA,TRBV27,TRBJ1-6,TGTGCCAGCAGTCTCGGACAGACTTCACCCCTCCACTTT,CASSLGQTSPLHF
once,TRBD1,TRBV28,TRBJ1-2,TGTGCCAGCAGTTTCGGGACAGGTTTTACTAACTATGGCTACACCTTC,CASSFGTGFTNYGYTF
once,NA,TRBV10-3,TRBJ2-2,TGTGCCATCAGTGTTCGGGGGGCTTCGAACACCGGGGAGCTGTTTTTT,CAISVRGASNTGELFF
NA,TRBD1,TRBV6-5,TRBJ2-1,TGTGCCAGCAGTTACTTCGCACAGGGGGAAGAGCAGTTCTTC,CASSYFAQGEEQFF
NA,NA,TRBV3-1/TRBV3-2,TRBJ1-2,TGTGCCAGCAGCCAAGGCCCCAGCGGCTATGGCTACACCTTC,CASSQGPSGYGYTF
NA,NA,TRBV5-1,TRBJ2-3,TGCGCCAGCAGCTTGGACAGGGTGGGAGATACGCAGTATTTT,CASSLDRVGDTQYF
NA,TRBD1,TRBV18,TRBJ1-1,TGTGCCAGCTCACCGAGGACGGGACAGGGCGGGAACACTGAAGCTTTCTTT,CASSPRTGQGGNTEAFF
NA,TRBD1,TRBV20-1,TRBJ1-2,TGCAGTGCTAGTACCGTGGCCCAGGGGGGTGGCTACACCTTC,CSASTVAQGGGYTF
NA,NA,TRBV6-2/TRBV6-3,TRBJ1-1,TGTGCCAGCAGTTACTCGGCAGGGACTGAAGCTTTCTTT,CASSYSAGTEAFF
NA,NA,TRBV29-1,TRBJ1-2,TGCAGCGCCTTTGCGGACAGAAACTATGGCTACACCTTC,CSAFADRNYGYTF
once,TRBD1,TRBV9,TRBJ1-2,TGTGCCAGTCGTGAGGGGAACAGGGGTGACTACACCTTC,CASREGNRGDYTF
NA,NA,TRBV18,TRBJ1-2,TGTGCCAGCTCACCAGGGCAGACGTTCTATGGCTACACCTTC,CASSPGQTFYGYTF
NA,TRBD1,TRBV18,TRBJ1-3,TGTGCCAGCTCATCCGGGACAGATGGAAACACCATATATTTT,CASSSGTDGNTIYF
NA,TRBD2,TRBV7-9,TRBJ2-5,TGTGCCAGCAGCTTAGGAGCGGGAACATTCCAAGAGACCCAGTACTTC,CASSLGAGTFQETQYF
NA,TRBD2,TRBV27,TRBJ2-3,TGTGCCAGCAGTCGACCTTTAGCGGGGGCCAGCACAGATACGCAGTATTTT,CASSRPLAGASTDTQYF
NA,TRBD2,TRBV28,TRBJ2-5,TGTGCCAGCAGCTGGCCGGGACTAGCGGGATCTCGGGAGACCCAGTACTTC,CASSWPGLAGSRETQYF
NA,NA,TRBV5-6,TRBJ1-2,TGTGCCAGCAGCCCGGGTGGGGGAGGCTATGGCTACACCTTC,CASSPGGGGYGYTF
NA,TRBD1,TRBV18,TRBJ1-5,TGTGCCAGCTCATCCCGGACAGGCCGGGGCAATCAGCCCCAGCATTTT,CASSSRTGRGNQPQHF
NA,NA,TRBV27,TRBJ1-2,TGTGCCAGCAGTTTATACGGACAGTCCCACCGTGGGTATGGCTACACCTTC,CASSLYGQSHRGYGYTF
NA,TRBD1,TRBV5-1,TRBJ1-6,TGCGCCAGCAGCTCCCTACAGGGGAAGAATTCACCCCTCCACTTT,CASSSLQGKNSPLHF
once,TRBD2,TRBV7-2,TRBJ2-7,TGTGCCACCGGGGGACTAGCGGAGATCTCCTACGAGCAGTACTTC,CATGGLAEISYEQYF
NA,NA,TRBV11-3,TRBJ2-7,TGTGCCAGCAGCTTAAGTCCGGGCTCCTACGAGCAGTACTTC,CASSLSPGSYEQYF
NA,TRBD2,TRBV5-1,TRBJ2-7,TGCGCCAGCAGCTTGGCGGGGCTAGCGGGAGCGAGCGAGCAGTACTTC,CASSLAGLAGASEQYF
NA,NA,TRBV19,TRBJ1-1,TGTGCCAGTAGTCCGGTGGGCTCGGTTGAAGCTTTCTTT,CASSPVGSVEAFF
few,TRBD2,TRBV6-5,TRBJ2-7,TGTGCCAGCAGACCACTAGCGGGAGTGTACGAGCAGTACTTC,CASRPLAGVYEQYF
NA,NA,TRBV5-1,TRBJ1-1,TGCGCCAGCAGCTTGGTAGGGGCGAACACTGAAGCTTTCTTT,CASSLVGANTEAFF
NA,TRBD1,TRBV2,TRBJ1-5,TGTGCCAGCAGCACACAGGGGTTCAGCAATCAGCCCCAGCATTTT,CASSTQGFSNQPQHF
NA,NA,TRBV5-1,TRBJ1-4,TGCGCCAGCAGCTGGGAGGCGACTAATGAAAAACTGTTTTTT,CASSWEATNEKLFF
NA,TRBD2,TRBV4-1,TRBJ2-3,TGCGCCAGCGCGGGACTAGCGTTAGATACGCAGTATTTT,CASAGLALDTQYF
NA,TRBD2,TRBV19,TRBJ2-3,TGTGCCAGTAGTAACCCAGCGGGAGGGACAGATACGCAGTATTTT,CASSNPAGGTDTQYF
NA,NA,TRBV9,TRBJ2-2,TGTGCCAGCAGCACCGGGACACAAACCGGGGAGCTGTTTTTT,CASSTGTQTGELFF
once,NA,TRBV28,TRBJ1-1,TGTGCCAGCAGTTTATATTGGGGGACTGGTGGTGAAGCTTTCTTT,CASSLYWGTGGEAFF
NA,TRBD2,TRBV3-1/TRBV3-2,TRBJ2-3,TGTGCCAGCAGCCAAGATCTACTAGCGGGAGGAGATACGCAGTATTTT,CASSQDLLAGGDTQYF
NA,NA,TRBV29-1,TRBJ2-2,TGCAGCGTGTATATAGGAGGTGCGGGGCTGTTTTTT,CSVYIGGAGLFF
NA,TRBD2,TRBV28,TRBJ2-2,TGTGCCAGCAGTCTATGGGCGGGAGGGACCGGGGAGCTGTTTTTT,CASSLWAGGTGELFF
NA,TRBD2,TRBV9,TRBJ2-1,TGTGCCAGCAGCGTAGTCAGTAGCGGGAGAGGACTTGAGCAGTTCTTC,CASSVVSSGRGLEQFF
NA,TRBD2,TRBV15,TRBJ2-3,TGTGCCACCAGCCGACAACTAGCGGCTAGCACAGATACGCAGTATTTT,CATSRQLAASTDTQYF
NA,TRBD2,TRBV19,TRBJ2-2,TGTGCCAGTAGGAGACTAGCGGGAGACACCGGGGAGCTGTTTTTT,CASRRLAGDTGELFF
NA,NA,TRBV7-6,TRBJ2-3,TGTGCCAGCAGCGGGGGCGGACCTAGCACAGATACGCAGTATTTT,CASSGGGPSTDTQYF
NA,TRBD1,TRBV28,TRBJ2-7,TGTGCCAGCAGGGAAAAACAGGGGGCGGTGCAGTACTTC,CASREKQGAVQYF
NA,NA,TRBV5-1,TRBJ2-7,TGCGCCAGCAGCTCAAGTATAAGCGAAGGAGAGCAGTACTTC,CASSSSISEGEQYF
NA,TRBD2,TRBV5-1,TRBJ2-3,TGCGCCAGCAGCTTGGGAGCGGGGCTTCTCACAGATACGCAGTATTTT,CASSLGAGLLTDTQYF
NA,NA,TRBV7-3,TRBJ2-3,TGTGCCAGCAGCTTGGGCAGGGCGGGCACAGATACGCAGTATTTT,CASSLGRAGTDTQYF
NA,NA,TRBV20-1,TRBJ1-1,TGCAGTGCTAGTACGGGGTTTGGCACTGAAGCTTTCTTT,CSASTGFGTEAFF
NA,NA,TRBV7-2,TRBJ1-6,TGTGCCAGCAGCCCCCGAGGGCGGCAAACTTCACCCCTCCACTTT,CASSPRGRQTSPLHF
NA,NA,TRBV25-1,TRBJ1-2,TGTGCCACCCAGACCAGGGATCAAAATGGCTACACCTTC,CATQTRDQNGYTF
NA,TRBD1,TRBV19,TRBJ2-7,TGTGCCAGTAGCGCTACAGGGGGAGCCTACGAGCAGTACTTC,CASSATGGAYEQYF